This TCR beta chain was recorded in a study of T-cell memory formation after mild COVID-19. Details on this clonotype: This may arise from a read error, as a much more abundant clone is one base away.

TCRdb used MiXCR to reprocess the 5' RACE reads, holding one entry per CDR3 protein. The sample yields roughly 340,000 distinct CDR3 sequences, roughly 20% seen once. The CDR3 runs to 12 residues. Germline-derived CDR1 and CDR2 are SGHTA and FQGNSA. V was cut by 5 bases and J by 5 bases, with 4 bases left in between. The chain employs TRBV7-2 and TRBJ1-6; D not certain. The material sequenced was PBMCs or a T cell subset sorted from them (not recorded which). This clonotype was obtained from a man aged 18 to 30 who had mild COVID-19 (a few samples of this study predate the infection). Cell type and time point are not known. As DNA, the CDR3 is TGTGCCAGCAGCGGACATAATTCACCCCTCCACTTT. It encodes CASSGHNSPLHF.